A single sample gave rise to the 3 T cell receptor beta chains below, sequenced in a study of T-cell reconstitution after alpha-beta-depleted transplantation in children. A library of TCRbeta sequences, prepared with unique molecular identifiers, was generated. One entry per CDR3 protein, called by TCRdb with MiXCR from the PCR reads. The sample yields tens of thousands of distinct CDR3 sequences, approximately 5% seen once. The specimen comprised PBMCs, mostly from graft donor cells, sampled 180 days after TCRalphabeta/CD19-depleted stem cell transplant. The receptor set was obtained from a boy in the first two years of life who had a stem cell transplant for acute myeloid leukemia, so the T cells may come from the graft donor.

This clonotype has ten or more counts. V gene TRBV12-3 or TRBV12-4 combines with J gene TRBJ1-5, with D tentatively TRBD1 (6 bases). The CDR3 length is 16 residues. The V gene lost 4 bases and the J gene lost 4 bases, with 17 bases spanning the gap. The CDR3 sequence is CASSSFSGQLNQPQHF. Written as DNA, the CDR3 is TGTGCCAGCAGTTCCTTCTCAGGACAGCTTAATCAGCCCCAGCATTTT.

This clonotype was observed at least ten times. The V call is TRBV12-3 or TRBV12-4, the J call TRBJ1-1; 7 bases fit TRBD1. Losses at the gene ends were 6 bases for V and 10 bases for J; bases not matched to a gene: 8. The CDR3 consists of 12 residues. CDR3 sequence reads: CASSLDRAGAFF. Written as DNA, the CDR3 is TGTGCCAGCAGCCTTGACAGGGCGGGAGCTTTCTTT.

The CDR3 DNA reads as TGTGCCATGAGCTCCGGGACAGGGGCGGGATACGAGCAGTACTTC. This gives the protein CAMSSGTGAGYEQYF. The chain has TRBV5-6 and TRBJ2-7; 10 nucleotides agree with TRBD1. Trimming cost V 9 bases and J 4 bases; bases outside gene matches: 13. The germline CDR1 and CDR2 sequences are SGHDT and YYEEEE. The CDR3 totals 15 residues.